Listed below are T cell receptor beta chains from one sample, sequenced in a study of blood T cell repertoires in COVID-19. The repertoire was sequenced with immunoSEQ multiplex PCR; TCRdb's copy has only in-frame clones and lacks some. In the table there are about 74,000 clones, around three quarters of which are singletons. The sequenced sample consisted of peripheral blood. These TCRs come from a human donor in a cohort sampled during active COVID-19. Each CDR3 is given with its conserved first and last residue. D genes are given only for firm matches. Expanded clones get a size class; other rows say once, few or many, or leave the size out.

d_call: TRBD1; v_call: TRBV18; j_call: TRBJ2-7; clone_size: NA; cdr3_nt: TGTGCCAGCTCACCGACGACAGGGATCGGCGAGCAGTACTTC; cdr3_aa: CASSPTTGIGEQYF
d_call: NA; v_call: TRBV30; j_call: TRBJ2-2; clone_size: once; cdr3_nt: TGTGCCTCCAGGGCGAACACCGGGGAGCTGTTTTTT; cdr3_aa: CASRANTGELFF
d_call: TRBD2; v_call: TRBV27; j_call: TRBJ2-7; clone_size: NA; cdr3_nt: TGTGCCAGCAGTGAACTAGCGGGTCCTGCCGAGAAGTACTTC; cdr3_aa: CASSELAGPAEKYF
d_call: NA; v_call: TRBV9; j_call: TRBJ2-2; clone_size: NA; cdr3_nt: TGTGCCAGCAGCGTATTAGCTACGGCCAAGTCCACCGGGGAGCTGTTTTTT; cdr3_aa: CASSVLATAKSTGELFF
d_call: TRBD1; v_call: TRBV2; j_call: TRBJ2-7; clone_size: NA; cdr3_nt: TGTGCCAGCAGTGAAGCTTTACCGGGACAGTCATACGAGCAGTACTTC; cdr3_aa: CASSEALPGQSYEQYF
d_call: NA; v_call: TRBV18; j_call: TRBJ1-2; clone_size: NA; cdr3_nt: TGTGCCAGCTCACTAAACTCACAGGTTAACTATGGCTACACCTTC; cdr3_aa: CASSLNSQVNYGYTF
d_call: TRBD2; v_call: TRBV6-5; j_call: TRBJ2-2; clone_size: few; cdr3_nt: TGTGCCGCGGGACTAGCGGGTTCGTGGACCGGGGAGCTGTTTTTT; cdr3_aa: CAAGLAGSWTGELFF
d_call: NA; v_call: TRBV19; j_call: TRBJ1-2; clone_size: NA; cdr3_nt: TGTGCCAGTACCCGCGGAGTCTTCTATGGCTACACCTTC; cdr3_aa: CASTRGVFYGYTF
d_call: NA; v_call: TRBV5-4; j_call: TRBJ2-7; clone_size: NA; cdr3_nt: TGTGCCAGCAGTCCAGGACGGGGCTCCTACGAGCAGTACTTC; cdr3_aa: CASSPGRGSYEQYF
d_call: TRBD1; v_call: TRBV10-3; j_call: TRBJ2-1; clone_size: NA; cdr3_nt: TGTGCCATCAGTGAGACAGGGGGCCTCTACAATGAGCAGTTCTTC; cdr3_aa: CAISETGGLYNEQFF
d_call: TRBD1; v_call: TRBV2; j_call: TRBJ1-2; clone_size: few; cdr3_nt: TGTGCCAGCAGTGCCGTTCAGGGGGTGGCTAACTATGGCTACACCTTC; cdr3_aa: CASSAVQGVANYGYTF
d_call: TRBD2; v_call: TRBV7-9; j_call: TRBJ2-1; clone_size: NA; cdr3_nt: TGTGCCAGCAGCTCTTCGGTGGGGCGGGAGGGCCAACGGTACAATGAGCAGTTCTTC; cdr3_aa: CASSSSVGREGQRYNEQFF
d_call: TRBD1; v_call: TRBV19; j_call: TRBJ2-7; clone_size: NA; cdr3_nt: TGTGCCAGTAGTTCCCCCGCGGACAGGGGCATTGAACGAGAGCAGTACTTC; cdr3_aa: CASSSPADRGIEREQYF
d_call: TRBD2; v_call: TRBV5-1; j_call: TRBJ2-1; clone_size: NA; cdr3_nt: TGCGCCAGCAGCCCGGGAGGGACTAGCGGGAGTCGGTACAATGAGCAGTTCTTC; cdr3_aa: CASSPGGTSGSRYNEQFF
d_call: NA; v_call: TRBV27; j_call: TRBJ2-6; clone_size: few; cdr3_nt: TGTGCCAGCGCTCTCATGGGGCGGTATGGTCGGGCCAACGTCCTGACTTTC; cdr3_aa: CASALMGRYGRANVLTF
d_call: TRBD2; v_call: TRBV9; j_call: TRBJ2-3; clone_size: NA; cdr3_nt: TGTGCCAGCAGCGTAGATGACGGGAGGCTCGATACGCAGTATTTT; cdr3_aa: CASSVDDGRLDTQYF
d_call: TRBD1; v_call: TRBV5-1; j_call: TRBJ2-7; clone_size: NA; cdr3_nt: TGCGCCAGCAGCTTGGGGCAGGGGGCGCAGTACGAGCAGTACTTC; cdr3_aa: CASSLGQGAQYEQYF
d_call: NA; v_call: TRBV5-1; j_call: TRBJ2-2; clone_size: NA; cdr3_nt: TGCGCCAGCAGCACTAGCAGAATGAACACCGGGGAGCTGTTTTTT; cdr3_aa: CASSTSRMNTGELFF
d_call: NA; v_call: TRBV19; j_call: TRBJ1-2; clone_size: NA; cdr3_nt: TGTGCCAGTAGTAGCGGGGGGGTCCGTTATGGCTACACCTTC; cdr3_aa: CASSSGGVRYGYTF
d_call: NA; v_call: TRBV19; j_call: TRBJ1-5; clone_size: NA; cdr3_nt: TGTGCCAGTAGGACAACACAGGGTCAGCCCCAGCATTTT; cdr3_aa: CASRTTQGQPQHF
d_call: NA; v_call: TRBV13; j_call: TRBJ2-7; clone_size: NA; cdr3_nt: TGTGCCAGCAGCCACGGGGGTTCCAACGAGCAGTACTTC; cdr3_aa: CASSHGGSNEQYF
d_call: TRBD2; v_call: TRBV24-1; j_call: TRBJ2-1; clone_size: NA; cdr3_nt: TGTGCCACCAGTGATCCCGGGACTACTCATAACAATGAGCAGTTCTTC; cdr3_aa: CATSDPGTTHNNEQFF
d_call: TRBD1; v_call: TRBV19; j_call: TRBJ1-4; clone_size: NA; cdr3_nt: TGTGCCAGTAGTGTATGGAGGGACAGAAGTGCAACTAATGAAAAACTGTTTTTT; cdr3_aa: CASSVWRDRSATNEKLFF
d_call: NA; v_call: TRBV5-1; j_call: TRBJ2-7; clone_size: NA; cdr3_nt: TGCGCCAGCAGCCCGTCTCGGGGGATTATGTTACCCCACGAGCAGTACTTC; cdr3_aa: CASSPSRGIMLPHEQYF
d_call: NA; v_call: TRBV5-1; j_call: TRBJ2-2; clone_size: few; cdr3_nt: TGCGCCAGCAGCCTCCGCAGGGAATTTGTTAACACCGGGGAGCTGTTTTTT; cdr3_aa: CASSLRREFVNTGELFF
d_call: TRBD1; v_call: TRBV19; j_call: TRBJ1-5; clone_size: NA; cdr3_nt: TGTGCCAGTAGAAAGACAGGGGGCGATCAGCCCCAGCATTTT; cdr3_aa: CASRKTGGDQPQHF
d_call: TRBD1; v_call: TRBV28; j_call: TRBJ1-1; clone_size: NA; cdr3_nt: TGTGCCAGCAGTTGGGACAGGGAGGACACTGAAGCTTTCTTT; cdr3_aa: CASSWDREDTEAFF
d_call: TRBD2; v_call: TRBV6-2/TRBV6-3; j_call: TRBJ2-3; clone_size: NA; cdr3_nt: TGTGCCAGCAGCGGACAGGGGACTAGCGGGAGACCCGATACGCAGTATTTT; cdr3_aa: CASSGQGTSGRPDTQYF
d_call: TRBD1; v_call: TRBV11-1; j_call: TRBJ1-2; clone_size: NA; cdr3_nt: TGTGCCAGCAGCTCGGGACAGACGCTCGCTAACTATGGCTACACCTTC; cdr3_aa: CASSSGQTLANYGYTF
d_call: NA; v_call: TRBV12-5; j_call: TRBJ1-3; clone_size: NA; cdr3_nt: TGTGCTAGTGGTTTGGTACGCGGGGAGAGTTGGGCTGGAAACACCATATATTTT; cdr3_aa: CASGLVRGESWAGNTIYF
d_call: NA; v_call: TRBV19; j_call: TRBJ1-5; clone_size: NA; cdr3_nt: TGTGCCAGTAGTACAGGGTTCTTACAGCCCCAGCATTTT; cdr3_aa: CASSTGFLQPQHF
d_call: TRBD2; v_call: TRBV7-9; j_call: TRBJ2-5; clone_size: NA; cdr3_nt: TGTGCCAGCAGATCTAGCGGGAGAGTAGAGACCCAGTACTTC; cdr3_aa: CASRSSGRVETQYF
d_call: NA; v_call: TRBV7-2; j_call: TRBJ1-2; clone_size: NA; cdr3_nt: TGTGCCAGCAGCTTAGCCCTCGGGGAAACCTATGGCTACACCTTC; cdr3_aa: CASSLALGETYGYTF
d_call: NA; v_call: TRBV5-5; j_call: TRBJ1-4; clone_size: NA; cdr3_nt: TGTGCCAGCAGATTGAGACAGACAACTAATGAAAAACTGTTTTTT; cdr3_aa: CASRLRQTTNEKLFF
d_call: TRBD1; v_call: TRBV19; j_call: TRBJ2-5; clone_size: NA; cdr3_nt: TGTGCCAGTAGGGGACAGGGGGGGGAGACCCAGTACTTC; cdr3_aa: CASRGQGGETQYF
d_call: TRBD1; v_call: TRBV2; j_call: TRBJ2-4; clone_size: NA; cdr3_nt: TGTGCCAGCAGGGCCCCAGGGGGCATCGACATTCAGTACTTC; cdr3_aa: CASRAPGGIDIQYF
d_call: NA; v_call: TRBV7-2; j_call: TRBJ2-1; clone_size: NA; cdr3_nt: TGTGCCAGCAGCTTAGGGTGGCAGGTTTACAATGAGCAGTTCTTC; cdr3_aa: CASSLGWQVYNEQFF
d_call: TRBD1; v_call: TRBV7-6; j_call: TRBJ2-5; clone_size: NA; cdr3_nt: TGTGCCAGCAGTTCTGGACAGGCAAATACCCAGTACTTC; cdr3_aa: CASSSGQANTQYF
d_call: TRBD2; v_call: TRBV30; j_call: TRBJ2-5; clone_size: NA; cdr3_nt: TGTGCCTGGAAAAGGCTAGCGGGAGAGACCCAGTACTTC; cdr3_aa: CAWKRLAGETQYF
d_call: NA; v_call: TRBV19; j_call: TRBJ2-7; clone_size: few; cdr3_nt: TGTGCCAGTACAAACAGGGCCGGGGACGAGCAGTACTTC; cdr3_aa: CASTNRAGDEQYF
d_call: NA; v_call: TRBV6-5; j_call: TRBJ2-5; clone_size: NA; cdr3_nt: TGTGCCAGCAACCCTAGAGGGATGGAGACCCAGTACTTC; cdr3_aa: CASNPRGMETQYF
d_call: TRBD2; v_call: TRBV18; j_call: TRBJ2-7; clone_size: NA; cdr3_nt: TGTGCCAGCTCACCGGTTCGGGAGGTCTCCTACGAGCAGTACTTC; cdr3_aa: CASSPVREVSYEQYF
d_call: TRBD2; v_call: TRBV4-2; j_call: TRBJ2-7; clone_size: NA; cdr3_nt: TGTGCCAGCAGCCGGGGGCTAGCGGGAGAGCCTCGGCAGTACTTC; cdr3_aa: CASSRGLAGEPRQYF
d_call: NA; v_call: TRBV6-2/TRBV6-3; j_call: TRBJ1-1; clone_size: NA; cdr3_nt: TGTGCCAGCAGTTACGGGGGGTTCGGAGCTGAAGCTTTCTTT; cdr3_aa: CASSYGGFGAEAFF
d_call: NA; v_call: TRBV27; j_call: TRBJ2-7; clone_size: NA; cdr3_nt: TGTGCCAGCAGTTGGGGCAGATCCACCTACGAGCAGTACTTC; cdr3_aa: CASSWGRSTYEQYF